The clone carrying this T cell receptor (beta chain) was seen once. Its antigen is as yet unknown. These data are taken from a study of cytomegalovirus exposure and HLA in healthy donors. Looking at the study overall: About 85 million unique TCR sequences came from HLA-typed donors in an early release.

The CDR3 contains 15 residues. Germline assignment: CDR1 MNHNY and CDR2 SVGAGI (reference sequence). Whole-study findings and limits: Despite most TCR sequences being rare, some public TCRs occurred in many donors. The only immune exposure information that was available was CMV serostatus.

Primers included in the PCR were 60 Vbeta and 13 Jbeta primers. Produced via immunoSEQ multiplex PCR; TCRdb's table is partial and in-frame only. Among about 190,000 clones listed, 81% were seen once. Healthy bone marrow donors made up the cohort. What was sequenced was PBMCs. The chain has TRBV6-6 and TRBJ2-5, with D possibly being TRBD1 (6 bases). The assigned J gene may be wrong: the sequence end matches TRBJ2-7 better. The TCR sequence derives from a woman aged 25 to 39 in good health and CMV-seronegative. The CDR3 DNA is TGTGCCAGCAGTTGGACTGGGAACAGGGATTACGAGCAGTACTTC. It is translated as CASSWTGNRDYEQYF.